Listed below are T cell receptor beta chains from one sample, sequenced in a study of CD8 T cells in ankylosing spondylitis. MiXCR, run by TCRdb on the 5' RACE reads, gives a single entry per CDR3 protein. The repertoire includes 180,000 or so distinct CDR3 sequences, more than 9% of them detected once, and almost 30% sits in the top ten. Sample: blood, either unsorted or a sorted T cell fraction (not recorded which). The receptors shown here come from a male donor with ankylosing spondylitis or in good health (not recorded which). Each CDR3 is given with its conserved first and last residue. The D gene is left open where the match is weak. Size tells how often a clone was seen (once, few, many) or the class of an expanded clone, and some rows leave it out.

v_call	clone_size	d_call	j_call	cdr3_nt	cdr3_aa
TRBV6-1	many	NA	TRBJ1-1	TGTGCCAGCATTCCCCCCCGGGGGGGGACTGAAGCTTTCTTT	CASIPPRGGTEAFF
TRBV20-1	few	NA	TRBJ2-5	TGCAGTGCTAAAATAACAGGGCTGGAGACCCAGTACTTC	CSAKITGLETQYF
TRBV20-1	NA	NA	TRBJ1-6	TGCAGTGCTAAGGACGGACTGTCAAATTCACCCCTCCACTTT	CSAKDGLSNSPLHF
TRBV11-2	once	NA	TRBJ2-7	TGTGTCAGCAGCTTAGATCAGGGCGAGCAGTACTTC	CVSSLDQGEQYF
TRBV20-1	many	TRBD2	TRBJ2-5	TGCAGTGCTAGAGAAGCGGGGACCCTAAGGACCCAGTACTTC	CSAREAGTLRTQYF
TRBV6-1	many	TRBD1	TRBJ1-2	TGTGCCAGCAGTCCTCACGACGACAGGGGCCATGGCTACACCTTC	CASSPHDDRGHGYTF
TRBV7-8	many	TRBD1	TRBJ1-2	TGTGCCAGTTCGGGACAGCACGGCTACACCTTC	CASSGQHGYTF
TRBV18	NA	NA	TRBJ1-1	TGTGCCAGCTCACCACCTCTCGGAGGCACTGAAGCTTTCTTT	CASSPPLGGTEAFF
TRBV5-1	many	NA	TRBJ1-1	TGCGCCAGCAGCTCCGGCCGGGGGACGAACACTGAAGCTTTCTTT	CASSSGRGTNTEAFF
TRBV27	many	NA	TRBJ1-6	TGTGCCAGCAGTTCCCAGGTCTCTAATTCACCCCTCCACTTT	CASSSQVSNSPLHF
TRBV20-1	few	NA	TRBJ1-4	TGCAGTGCTAGAGAGGGAGCAACTAATGAAAAACTGTTTTTT	CSAREGATNEKLFF
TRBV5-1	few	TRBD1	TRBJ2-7	TGCGCCAGCAGCTTACCAGGGGGCTCCTACGAGCAGTACTTC	CASSLPGGSYEQYF
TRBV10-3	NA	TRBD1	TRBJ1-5	TGTGCCATCGGGACAGGGGGCCCTAGCAATCAGCCCCAGCATTTT	CAIGTGGPSNQPQHF
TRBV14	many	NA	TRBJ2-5	TGTGCCAGCAGCCAAGATATGGGGGCCTCAGGGGCCCAGTACTTC	CASSQDMGASGAQYF
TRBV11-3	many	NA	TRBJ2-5	TGTGCCAGCACCTCCCGGAAAGAGACCCAGTACTTC	CASTSRKETQYF
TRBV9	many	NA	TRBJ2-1	TGTGCCAGCAGCGTAGGTCTGCTGCGAACTCTCCCCAACACTGAGCAGTTCTTC	CASSVGLLRTLPNTEQFF
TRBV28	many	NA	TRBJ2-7	TGTGCCAGCAGTCACACCTTAGGAGGGGCCCCAGGCGAGCAGTACTTC	CASSHTLGGAPGEQYF
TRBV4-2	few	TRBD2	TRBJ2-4	TGTGCCAGCAGCCAAGATGTTGCTAGCGGGAGCGCAGCCAAAAACATTCAGTACTTC	CASSQDVASGSAAKNIQYF
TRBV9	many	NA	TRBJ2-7	TGTGCCAGCAGCGTCGGATACAGCACCTACGAGCAGTACTTC	CASSVGYSTYEQYF
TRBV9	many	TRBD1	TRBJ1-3	TGTGCCAGCAGCGCCGGACAGGTCTCCGAGGTCGGAAACACCATATATTTT	CASSAGQVSEVGNTIYF
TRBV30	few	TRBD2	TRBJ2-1	TGTGCCTGGGATGGCGGGAGGGCAGGCGATGAGCAGTTCTTC	CAWDGGRAGDEQFF
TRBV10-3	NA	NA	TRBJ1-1	TGTGCCATCGATCCGGCAGCCACTGAAGCTTTCTTT	CAIDPAATEAFF
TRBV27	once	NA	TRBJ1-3	TGTGCCAGCAGTGCCCAGGGCCTCTCTGGAAACACCATATATTTT	CASSAQGLSGNTIYF
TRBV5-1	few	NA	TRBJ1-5	TGCGCCAGCAGCTTGCTTGGCGATAGCAATCAGCCCCAGCATTTT	CASSLLGDSNQPQHF
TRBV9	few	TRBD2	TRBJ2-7	TGTGCCAGCAGCGTAGGGCTAGCGGGTTCCTACGAGCAGTACTTC	CASSVGLAGSYEQYF
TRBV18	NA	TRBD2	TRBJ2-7	TGTGCCAGCTCAACTAGCGGGAGCTCCTACGAGCAGTACTTC	CASSTSGSSYEQYF
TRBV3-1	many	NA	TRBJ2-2	TGTGCCAGCAGCCAAGATACGGGAAGTAACACCGGGGAGCTGTTTTTT	CASSQDTGSNTGELFF
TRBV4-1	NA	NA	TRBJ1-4	TGCGCCAGCAGCCAAGTAGCAGGGCGTACTGAAAAACTGTTTTTT	CASSQVAGRTEKLFF
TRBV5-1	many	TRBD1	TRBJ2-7	TGCGCCAGCAAAGGGACAGGGAGCTCCTACGAGCAGTACTTC	CASKGTGSSYEQYF
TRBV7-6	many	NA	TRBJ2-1	TGTGCCAGCAGCCCGGGTCTTAGCTCCTACAATGAGCAGTTCTTC	CASSPGLSSYNEQFF
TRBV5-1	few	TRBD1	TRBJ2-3	TGCGCCAGCAGCACCGGACAGGGACTCACAGATACGCAGTATTTT	CASSTGQGLTDTQYF
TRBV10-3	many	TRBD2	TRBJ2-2	TGTGCCATCAGTGAAAGTAGGCTAGCGGGAACCGGGGAGCTGTTTTTT	CAISESRLAGTGELFF
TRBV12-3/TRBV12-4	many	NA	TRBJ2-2	TGTGCCAGCAGACCCGAGAACACCGGGGAGCTGTTTTTT	CASRPENTGELFF